This T cell receptor beta chain was captured by sequencing in a study of identical twins. TCRdb re-derived calls from the 5' RACE reads in MiXCR, one entry per CDR3 protein. The sample consists of 500,000 or so distinct CDR3 sequences, around 15% of them appearing once. Only a few counts were recorded for this clonotype. Healthy Caucasians alone served as donors. Trimming pared 4 bases from V and 4 bases from J, leaving 8 bases between. The CDR3 contains 12 residues. The germline gives CDR1 LNHNV, CDR2 YYDKDF (reference sequence). This same sample was also taken into another study, of yellow fever vaccine responses in identical twins.

Sequencing used CD4+ T cells sorted from blood. The chain has TRBV15 and TRBJ2-7; D gene uncertain. This clonotype was sampled from a woman younger than 35 in good health. CDR3 region: CATSTYSYEQYF. In DNA form, the CDR3 reads TGTGCCACCAGCACCTACAGTTACGAGCAGTACTTC.